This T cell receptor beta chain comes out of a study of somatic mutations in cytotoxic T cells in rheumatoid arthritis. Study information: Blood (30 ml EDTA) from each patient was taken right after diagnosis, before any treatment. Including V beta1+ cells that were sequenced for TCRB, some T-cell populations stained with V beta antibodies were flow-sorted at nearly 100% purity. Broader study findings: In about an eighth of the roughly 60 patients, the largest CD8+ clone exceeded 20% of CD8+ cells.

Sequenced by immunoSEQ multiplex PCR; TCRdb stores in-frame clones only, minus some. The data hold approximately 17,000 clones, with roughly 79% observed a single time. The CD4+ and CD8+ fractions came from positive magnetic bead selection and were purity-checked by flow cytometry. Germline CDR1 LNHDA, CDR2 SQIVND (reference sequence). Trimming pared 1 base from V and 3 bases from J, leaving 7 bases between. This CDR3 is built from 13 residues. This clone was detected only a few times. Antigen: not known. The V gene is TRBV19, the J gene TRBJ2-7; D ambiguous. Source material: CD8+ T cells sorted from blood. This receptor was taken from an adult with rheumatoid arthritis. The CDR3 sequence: CASSIAVLYEQYF. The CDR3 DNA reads TGTGCCAGTAGTATAGCGGTCCTCTACGAGCAGTACTTC.